These 13 T cell receptor beta chains were sequenced from one sample in a study of CD8 T cells in Susac syndrome. Reverse transcription of roughly 0.5 to 1 ug RNA used random hexamers. TCRdb reprocessed the immunoSEQ multiplex PCR reads with MiXCR, giving one entry per CDR3 protein. The sample consists of around 200,000 distinct CDR3 sequences, about 94% of them appearing once. Input material: CD4+ T cells from PBMCs. The receptors shown here come from a human donor with Susac syndrome.

J is TRBJ1-6 and V is TRBV23-1; D is uncertain. TRBV23-1 is flagged as an ORF with uncertain function. CDR3 length equals 16 residues. Trimming shortened V by 0 bases and J by 8 bases, and 14 bases separated the two germline ends. CDR3 DNA sequence: TGCGCCAGCAGTCAATCAGGCAGGATATGGCATTCACCCCTCCACTTT. This gives the protein CASSQSGRIWHSPLHF.

The chain joins TRBV12-3 or TRBV12-4 to TRBJ2-1; no clear D. V lost 4 bases and J 0 bases, leaving 13 bases between the germline ends. This CDR3 is built from 16 residues. CDR3 region: CASSSRGLSSYNEQFF. The CDR3 DNA sequence: TGTGCCAGCAGTTCTCGTGGGCTGAGCTCCTACAATGAGCAGTTCTTC.

The chain uses TRBV30 and TRBJ1-6; D call uncertain. This CDR3 has 14 amino acids. V gave up 1 base and J gave up 4 bases, with 8 bases separating them. The germline CDR1 and CDR2 sequences are GTSNPN and SVGIG (reference sequence). CDR3 region: CAWSGRRYNSPLHF. CDR3 DNA sequence: TGTGCCTGGAGTGGCAGAAGGTATAATTCACCCCTCCACTTT.

The chain carries TRBV20-1 and TRBJ2-5; tentative D call: TRBD2 (5 bases). CDR3 length: 15 residues. Trimming stripped 0 bases from V and 4 bases from J, with 15 bases between. Germline assignment: CDR1 DFQATT and CDR2 SNEGSKA (reference sequence). CDR3 in DNA: TGCAGTGCTAGAGATCAGCTCTTAGGGAGAGAGACCCAGTACTTC. It encodes CSARDQLLGRETQYF.

V and J are TRBV30 and TRBJ1-2; D gene unclear. Trimming removed 0 bases from V and 7 bases from J, with 6 bases in between. The germline CDR1 and CDR2 sequences are GTSNPN and SVGIG (reference sequence). The CDR3 extends over 11 amino acids. The CDR3 sequence: CAWSVMVGYTF. The CDR3 DNA reads TGTGCCTGGAGTGTAATGGTTGGCTACACCTTC.

The gene calls are TRBV5-1 and TRBJ1-5; D unresolved. The length of the CDR3 is 14 residues. Germline CDR1 reads SGHRS; CDR2 reads YFSETQ. V gave up 0 bases and J gave up 6 bases, with 10 bases separating them. CDR3: CASSLGLPGQPQHF. The CDR3 DNA follows: TGCGCCAGCAGCTTGGGCCTACCTGGTCAGCCCCAGCATTTT.

This clonotype has more than one count but fewer than ten. V is TRBV19 and J is TRBJ1-5; D is unresolved. CDR1 is LNHDA, CDR2 SQIVND, per germline (reference sequence). The CDR3 extends over 13 amino acids. V was shortened by 3 bases and J by 1 base, with 4 bases between the two germline ends. In DNA, the CDR3 is TGTGCCAGTAGTATCTCCAGCAATCAGCCCCAGCATTTT. Its protein product is CASSISSNQPQHF.

The chain couples TRBV28 to TRBJ1-1; 8 bases align to TRBD1. Germline loops: CDR1 MDHEN, CDR2 SYDVKM. This CDR3 spans 11 amino acids. Trimming cost V 5 bases and J 7 bases; bases outside gene matches: 0. The DNA for the CDR3 is TGTGCCAGCAGTGGGACAGGTGAAGCTTTCTTT. Encoded protein: CASSGTGEAFF.

The J gene is TRBJ1-5, the V gene TRBV28; the match to TRBD1 covers 11 bases. Germline CDR1 MDHEN, CDR2 SYDVKM. The length of the CDR3 is 16 residues. V trimming: 6 bases; J trimming: 6 bases; junction bases outside the gene matches: 10. Here the CDR3 reads CASSPVGGQGVQPQHF. Here the CDR3 DNA reads TGTGCCAGCAGCCCGGTAGGGGGACAGGGGGTTCAGCCCCAGCATTTT.

The chain has TRBV5-1 and TRBJ1-2; D possibly corresponds to TRBD1 (5 bases). The germline CDR1 and CDR2 sequences are SGHRS and YFSETQ. Trimming pared 2 bases from V and 3 bases from J, leaving 17 bases between. The CDR3 spans 16 residues. CDR3 protein: CASSFHRDGVDYGYTF. CDR3 DNA: TGCGCCAGCAGCTTCCACCGGGACGGTGTAGACTATGGCTACACCTTC.

This sequence joins TRBV12-5 and TRBJ1-5; D gene uncertain. Trimming cost V 1 base and J 1 base, with 2 bases left between them. Looked up from germline, CDR1 is LGHNT and CDR2 is FRNRAP. The CDR3 runs 13 residues. Here the CDR3 DNA reads TGTGCTAGTGGTTTGGACAGCAATCAGCCCCAGCATTTT. It encodes CASGLDSNQPQHF.

V usage is TRBV30 and J usage is TRBJ2-5, with D unresolved. V dropped 5 bases and J dropped 5 bases, with 9 bases sitting between them. Germline assignment: CDR1 GTSNPN and CDR2 SVGIG (reference sequence). The CDR3 spans 11 residues. The CDR3 is CAWGPYETQYF. The CDR3 region has the DNA TGTGCCTGGGGTCCGTATGAGACCCAGTACTTC.

V usage is TRBV7-6 and J usage is TRBJ1-3; tentative D call: TRBD1 (5 bases). From germline, CDR1 is SGHVS and CDR2 FNYEAQ. The V end was cut by 8 bases, the J end by 3 bases, with 14 bases between. This CDR3 has 14 residues. The CDR3 spells CASSAGEGGNTIYF. The CDR3 DNA reads TGTGCCAGCTCGGCGGGGGAGGGTGGAAACACCATATATTTT.